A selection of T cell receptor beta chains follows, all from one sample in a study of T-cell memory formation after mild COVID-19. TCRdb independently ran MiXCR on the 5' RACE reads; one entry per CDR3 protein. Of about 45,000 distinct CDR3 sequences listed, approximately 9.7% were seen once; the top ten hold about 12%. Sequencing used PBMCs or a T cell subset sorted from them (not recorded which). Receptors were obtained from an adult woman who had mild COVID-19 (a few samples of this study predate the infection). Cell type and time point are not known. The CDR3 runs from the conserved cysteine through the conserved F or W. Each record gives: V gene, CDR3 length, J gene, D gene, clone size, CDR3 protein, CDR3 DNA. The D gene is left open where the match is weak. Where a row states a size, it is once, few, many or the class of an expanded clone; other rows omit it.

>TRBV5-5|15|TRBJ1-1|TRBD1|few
CASSFSGGGGTEAFF
TGTGCCAGCAGCTTTTCAGGGGGTGGCGGCACTGAAGCTTTCTTT
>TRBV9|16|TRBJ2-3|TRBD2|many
CASSAASGGFTDTQYF
TGTGCCAGCAGCGCAGCTAGCGGGGGGTTCACAGATACGCAGTATTTT
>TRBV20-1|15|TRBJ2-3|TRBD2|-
CSAEAGGRATDTQYF
TGCAGTGCCGAAGCGGGGGGGCGAGCCACAGATACGCAGTATTTT
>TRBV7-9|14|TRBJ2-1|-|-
CASSFPGGTNEQFF
TGTGCCAGCAGCTTCCCCGGGGGTACCAATGAGCAGTTCTTC
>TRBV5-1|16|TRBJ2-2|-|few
CASSSEPGRNTGELFF
TGCGCCAGCAGCTCGGAGCCCGGGAGAAACACCGGGGAGCTGTTTTTT
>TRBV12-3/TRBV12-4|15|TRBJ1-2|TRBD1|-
CASTRRDSSDYGYTF
TGTGCCAGCACCCGTCGGGACAGTTCAGACTATGGCTACACCTTC
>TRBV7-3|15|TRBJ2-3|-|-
CASSLTGGGWDTQYF
TGTGCCAGCAGCTTAACAGGGGGGGGCTGGGATACGCAGTATTTT
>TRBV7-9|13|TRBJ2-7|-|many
CASSPRQSHPQYF
TGTGCCAGCAGCCCCAGACAGTCCCACCCCCAGTACTTC
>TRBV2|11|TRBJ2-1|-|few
CASSGLLEQFF
TGTGCCAGCAGTGGGCTACTAGAGCAGTTCTTC
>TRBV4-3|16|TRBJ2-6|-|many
CASSQDSYSGANVLTF
TGCGCCAGCAGCCAGGACTCCTACTCTGGGGCCAACGTCCTGACTTTC